These 9 T cell receptor beta chains came from one sample sequenced in a study of cytomegalovirus exposure and HLA in healthy donors. PCR was performed using 60 Vbeta and 13 Jbeta primers. Assay: immunoSEQ multiplex PCR; the TCRdb copy retains only in-frame clones and omits some. The sample records approximately 82,000 clones, roughly 72% being singletons. The source material was PBMCs. These receptors all come from a woman aged 45 to 65 in good health and CMV-seropositive.

The chain uses TRBV5-6 and TRBJ2-3, with 8 bases matching TRBD2. This CDR3 comprises 16 residues. Looked up from germline, CDR1 is SGHDT and CDR2 is YYEEEE. V trimming: 2 bases; J trimming: 0 bases; junction bases outside the gene matches: 5. The CDR3 sequence: CASSFMTSASTDTQYF. The CDR3 bases are TGTGCCAGCAGCTTTATGACTAGCGCAAGCACAGATACGCAGTATTTT.

The chain recombines TRBV18 with TRBJ2-7, with 7 bases matching TRBD1. The CDR3 is 14 residues long. V lost 4 bases and J lost 7; bases outside the gene matches: 10. Germline CDR1 reads KGHSH; CDR2 reads LQKENI. In DNA form, the CDR3 reads TGTGCCAGCTCACTGGACAGGCTGAGGAGGGAGCAGTACTTC. Translated, it gives CASSLDRLRREQYF.

This clone is labeled medium-sized. The rearrangement uses TRBV6-4 and TRBJ2-3, with 10 bases that match TRBD2. The trim removed 3 bases at V and 1 base at J, leaving 1 base unmatched. CDR3 length: 15 residues. CDR1 is MRHNA, CDR2 SNTAGT, per germline. In nucleotides, the CDR3 is TGTGCCAGCAGTGAGGGGACTAGCGGCACAGATACGCAGTATTTT. Protein sequence: CASSEGTSGTDTQYF.

The chain joins TRBV28 to TRBJ2-7; 9 bases fit TRBD2. The germline gives CDR1 MDHEN, CDR2 SYDVKM. The CDR3 has 14 residues. V dropped 5 bases and J dropped 5; count of bases not matched to a gene: 7. As DNA, the CDR3 is TGTGCCAGCAGTGGGCGGGAGGGCCGGAACGAGCAGTACTTC. It specifies CASSGREGRNEQYF.

The chain carries TRBV30 and TRBJ2-2; possibly TRBD2 for D (6 bases). The V gene's germline CDR1 is GTSNPN and CDR2 SVGIG (reference sequence). Trimming left V 4 bases short and J 0 bases short, with 12 bases between. The CDR3 runs to 15 residues. In DNA, the CDR3 is TGTGCCTGGATCTTCGGGGGAACGAACACCGGGGAGCTGTTTTTT. Encoded protein: CAWIFGGTNTGELFF.

The chain employs TRBV18 and TRBJ2-5; D is undetermined. CDR3 length equals 13 residues. From germline, CDR1 is KGHSH and CDR2 LQKENI. Trimming left V 1 base short and J 2 bases short, with 5 bases between. CDR3 nucleotide sequence: TGTGCCAGCTCACCACTCAGACAAGAGACCCAGTACTTC. It is translated as CASSPLRQETQYF.

This clone was found once. This chain connects TRBV5-1 to TRBJ1-2; the match to TRBD1 covers 7 bases. The J segment lost 8 bases and the V segment lost 4 bases, leaving 11 bases of the junction unmatched. Looked up from germline, CDR1 is SGHRS and CDR2 is YFSETQ. The CDR3 is made up of 14 amino acids. The CDR3 nucleotides are TGCGCCAGCAGCAGCGGACAGGCTGCGGAGGGCTACACCTTC. Protein: CASSSGQAAEGYTF.

The V and J genes are TRBV9 and TRBJ2-7; D is uncertain. The germline CDR1 and CDR2 sequences are SGDLS and YYNGEE. Trimming pared 4 bases from V and 7 bases from J, leaving 18 bases between. The CDR3 totals 14 residues. The CDR3 DNA follows: TGTGCCAGCAGCCCCTCACTCAAACCCCAAGAGCAGTACTTC. Amino acids: CASSPSLKPQEQYF.

The chain is built from TRBV2 and TRBJ1-5; perhaps TRBD1 as D (6 bases). Germline V lookup: CDR1 SNHLY, CDR2 FYNNEI. The length of the CDR3 is 15 residues. Deletions cut 4 bases from V and 1 base from J, with 11 bases between. CDR3 region: CASSGQAGSNQPQHF. For the CDR3, the DNA is TGTGCCAGCAGTGGACAGGCTGGCAGCAATCAGCCCCAGCATTTT.